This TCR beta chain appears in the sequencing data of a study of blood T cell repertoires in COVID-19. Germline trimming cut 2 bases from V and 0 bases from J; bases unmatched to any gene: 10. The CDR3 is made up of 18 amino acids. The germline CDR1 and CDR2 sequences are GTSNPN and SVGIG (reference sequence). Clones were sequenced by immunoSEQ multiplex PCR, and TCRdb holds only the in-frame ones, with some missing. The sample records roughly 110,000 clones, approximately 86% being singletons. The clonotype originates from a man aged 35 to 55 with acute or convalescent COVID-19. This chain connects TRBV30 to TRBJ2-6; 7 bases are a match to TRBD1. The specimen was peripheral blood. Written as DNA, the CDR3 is TGTGCCTGGAGTCCAATGACAGGGATACTCTCTGGGGCCAACGTCCTGACTTTC. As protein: CAWSPMTGILSGANVLTF.